This TCR beta chain was documented in a study of blood T cell repertoires in COVID-19 (dated by TCRdb to about 2020). Some background on the complete study: Collaborator samples came from the United States, Italy and Spain and covered acute and convalescent phases of COVID-19. Deeply sampled blood TCRbeta repertoires from subjects exposed to, actively infected with, or recovered from COVID-19 were included in the dataset. Where available, HLA class I and class II types were obtained from metadata supplied by the sample provider rather than from assay-based typing. The material from the prospective study consisted of cDNA or gDNA derived from T cells, B-cell-depleted T cells, or PBMCs. The repertoires were released in a freely available public database meant as a resource for research on the immune response to SARS-CoV-2. Samples were obtained from the ongoing ImmuneRACE study (first 160 participants) and from 1,254 subjects provided by 6 global collaborators. The sample metadata nearly always contained a de-identified subject ID, COVID-19 status, age in years and sex. Overall study outcomes, separate from this receptor: Clinical and demographic metadata were provided uncurated, with the amount varying by source and participant.

CDR1 and CDR2 are drawn from the germline V gene: KGHDR, SFDVKD. From V the trimming removes 9 bases and from J it removes 4 bases, while the gene matches leave 7 bases of the junction unaccounted for. From cysteine to phenylalanine, the CDR3 is 13 amino acids long. Solely the CDR3 DNA is kept, with 39 bases framed from the first base. The immunoSEQ Assay, a bias-controlled multiplex PCR, was used to amplify TCRbeta CDR3 regions from genomic DNA. Processing in the source paper ran as follows. Nucleated cell counts per sample were estimated from amplification of reference gene primers within the assay. Sequence reads were collapsed and filtered to measure the absolute abundance of every unique TCRbeta CDR3 rearrangement. For each sample, productive Simpson clonality was calculated as the square root of Simpson's diversity index over productive rearrangements. TCRdb obtained this table from immuneACCESS and retained in-frame rearrangements with V and J assigned. These tables miss some clones; where compared with another copy, unresolved V genes account for less than half of the shortfall, and the remainder is unexplained. V, J and clone size are taken as reported in that table, and D and trimming were inferred from the DNA itself. The sample table holds roughly 300,000 clones, of which roughly 89% were seen once. Together, the top ten hold less than 2% of the sample.

With regard to this clone: This clone's antigen is unknown. No much larger clone exists at a distance of one base, and base qualities are not known.

In Seattle, one collaborating source enrolled patients while the infection was active and tracked those patients longitudinally over the course of disease. The collaborating institutions used their own protocols to collect whole blood in K2EDTA tubes. For TCRbeta analysis, collaborators shipped samples as frozen whole blood, isolated PBMCs, or DNA extracted from either of those sample types. Recombination connected TRBV24-1 to TRBJ1-2; TRBD1 agrees with 7 junctional bases. The sequenced material came from peripheral blood. The clonotype was recovered from a young woman with COVID-19, enrolled during active disease. The CDR3 loop reads CATSRGEPYGYTF. Here is the DNA: TGTGCCACCTCCAGGGGGGAGCCCTATGGCTACACCTTC.